This TCR beta chain originates from a study of cytomegalovirus exposure and HLA in healthy donors (dated by TCRdb to 2017 to 2019). About the investigation overall: An earlier analysis of several hundred of the donors reported 276 Gb of sequence data and around 100 million unique TCR beta sequences obtained from 150 million to 200 million T cells. In the later analysis, no new phenotypic data were used to find candidate immune exposures; instead, reliance was placed on TCR beta sequences and their occurrence across donors. An early release covering around 630 HLA-typed donors comprised approximately 300 gigabases of sequencing data and tens of millions of unique TCR sequences. Genome-wide SNP genotypes for about 55% of the 666 donors were used in a later genetic analysis, which treated that subset as a discovery cohort. Among over 350 genotyped donors of the cohort, an average of approximately 230,000 unique TCR beta nucleotide sequences were sequenced per donor, around 18% of them non-productive. The study aimed to test whether cataloging public T cell receptors could reveal signatures of past pathogen exposure. The number of donors typed differed by locus, with roughly 629-640 for A, B, C, DRB1 and DQB1, 522 for DQA1, 600 to 610 for DPA1, and some 470 for DPB1. Every discovery cohort repertoire had been produced on one sequencing platform. HLA typing included class I and class II loci at four-digit resolution. To study patterns of TCR occurrence, a later analysis re-analyzed previously published TCR beta repertoires from 666 donors and added high-resolution HLA genotyping. In addition to the first cohort of 666 subjects, a separate validation cohort of approximately 130 different subjects was used. Donor age, sex, ethnicity and CMV serostatus were compiled together with the repertoire data. Among the roughly 400 genotyped donors, approximately 81% belonged to the genetic ancestry cluster associated with self-reported Caucasian donors. Because of strong linkage in the cohort, roughly 5 DR-DQ haplotypes were treated as single units for association and clustering. The study profiled the T cell repertoires of around 700 subjects by immunosequencing and related them to cytomegalovirus serostatus. To predict cytomegalovirus infection status, the study combined high-throughput TCR immunosequencing, statistical association of individual TCRs with disease status, and machine learning. In an earlier analysis of over 550 of the donors, high-throughput TCR beta sequencing was used to judge whether each TCR beta V gene segment behaved as functional or pseudogenic. General findings and caveats noted by the study authors: In the study, some 160 TCR beta chains were listed as associated with cytomegalovirus. Some IMGT-functional V segments, including TRBV6-2 and TRBV6-3, could not be distinguished by the 87-base-pair reads and were therefore excluded. According to a later genetic analysis, donors in an Asian-associated ancestry cluster had fewer N-insertions in productive TCRs than the approximately 690-donor mean. Most CMV-associated TCR beta chains appeared to be HLA-restricted in a later analysis, and the HLA associations seemed to be driven largely by CMV exposure. A few of the identified cytomegalovirus-associated TCR beta chains were confirmed in vitro to be specific for cytomegalovirus antigens. In a later analysis, HLA-associated TCR beta chains were found to be more clonally expanded and to have lower generation probabilities than equally common non-associated chains. Because counts were too low, roughly 18 rarely observed V segments, including chromosome 9 orphons, were left out of the earlier analysis of 587 of the donors. The authors suggested that the approach could potentially be extended to other disease states and immunological phenotypes. V-gene and J-gene trimming of TCR beta chains was associated with a missense DCLRE1C variant in a later genetic analysis, and the association was replicated in an independent cohort. A later analysis associated 15,000 or so TCR beta sequences with specific HLA alleles at a false discovery rate of 0.05. Across donors, most TCR sequences were observed very rarely, whereas some public TCRs were present in many individuals. The classifier was reported to diagnose cytomegalovirus status with high specificity and sensitivity in both the original cohort and the validation cohort. A group of highly shared sequence variants was considered likely to be a technical artifact of the sequencing pipeline. A further reported finding was that TCR beta sequences accurately predicted the HLA-A and HLA-B alleles for most subjects in the first cohort. An earlier analysis of some 590 of the donors showed that most TCR beta V segments appeared in productive rearrangements either about 87% or about 30% of the time, which broadly matched IMGT annotations. When HLA alleles, especially DR and DQ, strongly co-occurred, attributing TCR associations to individual alleles was difficult. Linkage disequilibrium might explain the correlated functional status among segregating V segments, but an unknown experimental factor could not be excluded. A later analysis found that TCR association rates varied across HLA loci, with DRB1 alleles showing the most associated TCRs and HLA-C alleles the fewest. A later analysis reported that several top co-occurrence clusters appeared linked to parvovirus B19, influenza, CMV and Epstein-Barr virus. This cohort had only TCR beta chains sequenced, and the lack of alpha or paired-chain data limited which features could be detected. Immune exposure information for the cohort was limited to CMV serostatus. Because some donors lacked HLA typing at each locus, the association tests relied only on the typed subset. Roughly uniform sequencing depth across donors was assumed in presence/absence analyses, although this assumption may not hold.

The cohort comprised fewer than 700 healthy bone marrow donors. Cohort members were all nominally healthy when sampled, although unrecorded immune exposures were likely present. The donor was CMV seropositive and was included in the group of 289 seropositive cohort members. Each donor provided a peripheral blood sample, and peripheral blood mononuclear cells were used for TCR beta sequencing. Genomic DNA was extracted from the blood cell samples with the Qiagen DNeasy Blood Extraction Kit. The germline V gene yields ENHRY for CDR1 and SYGVKD for CDR2. From cysteine to phenylalanine, the CDR3 is 14 amino acids long. Of all the DNA, just the CDR3 is kept, 42 bases in frame from base 1. Library construction relied on the immunoSEQ multiplex PCR assay. The multiplex PCR relied on a mix of 60 forward primers for TCR Vbeta segments and 13 reverse primers for TCR Jbeta segments. The CDR3 region of rearranged TCR beta genes was amplified from genomic DNA with a multiplex PCR assay. The Illumina HiSeq System was used to sequence the amplified TCR beta libraries as 87-base-pair reads. On the authors' methods: A later analysis tallied around 82 million unique TCR beta chains across the roughly 610 repertoires, and roughly 11 million of those chains were shared by two or more donors. A nearest-neighbor algorithm error-corrected the raw reads and collapsed the reads into unique sequences, merging closely related sequences to remove PCR and sequencing errors. V, D and J gene segments were assigned by aligning CDR3 sequences to IMGT reference sequences. For a sequence to be retained, a match of at least six nucleotides was required to both a V gene segment and a J gene segment. Rearrangements were classified as productive when the CDR3 lacked stop codons and remained in frame with V and J, and all other rearrangements were classified as non-productive. CDR3 was defined according to IMGT convention as the region running from the second conserved V-encoded cysteine to the conserved J-encoded phenylalanine. The earlier analysis of fewer than 700 of the donors excluded sequences that lacked an unambiguous match to a single V gene segment. An earlier analysis of a few hundred of the donors classified V segments as functional when productive rearrangements were above 56.7% and as segregating when the standard deviation between donors was above 5%. A statistical classification framework was built for diagnosing cytomegalovirus status from the catalog of TCR beta chain sequences. V and J gene assignment, in a later analysis, came from comparing TCR nucleotide sequences with IMGT/GENE-DB human TR gene sequences. Using the TCRdist pipeline, a later analysis assigned CDR3 sequences along with most-parsimonious VDJ recombination scenarios. In a later analysis, every TCR beta chain was defined by the combination of its CDR3 amino acid sequence and its V-gene family, and reads without a unique V-gene family were dropped. As a way to deal with suspected cross-contamination and a sequencing artifact, a later analysis dropped under 600 nucleotide sequences that were highly shared and had low generation probability. In a later analysis, a clonal expansion index for each public chain was calculated from normalized within-repertoire ranks of inferred template counts. A later analysis computed generation probabilities with a VDJ recombination model fitted to out-of-frame rearrangements, and checked the results against IGoR. In a later analysis, TCR-TCR, TCR-HLA and TCR-CMV co-occurrence was scored with hypergeometric tests, and a repertoire-size bias correction was applied to TCR pairs. In a later analysis, false discovery rates were estimated by permuting HLA or CMV assignments 20 times. A later analysis grouped co-occurring TCRs with DBSCAN, adding TCRdist sequence similarity when clustering within HLA-allele-positive subsets. Repertoires with fewer than 30,000 or more than 120,000 public chains, plus five repertoires with anomalous nucleotide sharing, were excluded from co-occurrence clustering. What TCRdb holds here is the immuneACCESS table cut down to in-frame rearrangements. Part of the clones is not present; checked against another copy, under half of the missing clones reflect an unresolved V gene, and the others are unexplained. V, J and clone size are taken as reported in that table, and D and trimming were inferred from the DNA itself. In all, the sample holds 130,000 or so clones, and 70% to 80% of those were seen once. In total, the top ten clones hold nearly 9.5% of the sample.

About this clone: The target of this receptor is not known. It has no much larger one-base neighbor in the sample; base qualities were not kept.

The chain couples TRBV10-3 to TRBJ2-5; a tentative D call is TRBD1 (6 bases match). The closer fit of TRBJ2-7 to the DNA end suggests the J call may be wrong. The receptor's source is a woman between 50 and 59 years old in good health and CMV-seropositive. Sequenced input: PBMCs. The DNA sequence is given as TGTGCCATCAGTGAGCCAAACAGGGACGACGAGCAGTACTTC. Translation gives CAISEPNRDDEQYF.